This TCR beta chain stems from a study of radiation and T cells in renal cell carcinoma. Time point described: baseline pretreatment blood. As for treatment: 15 Gy SBRT to primary tumor, nephrectomy 4 weeks later. Radiation-treated patients gave blood at baseline, week 2 and week 4. The CDR3 sequence is 15 residues long. V lost 1 base and J lost 6, with 12 bases in between. CDR1 is MGHRA, CDR2 YSYEKL, per germline. Concerning this clone: Its target is unknown.

Whole-study findings and limits: In blood, top tumor clones expanded by 2 weeks, shrinking by 4.

TCRdb's table, derived via immunoSEQ multiplex PCR, lists solely in-frame clones and lacks some. This sample yields 150,000 or so clones, of which 88% are seen a single time; over 3.5% belongs to the top ten. The sequenced sample was blood, obtained from a patient whose treatment included radiotherapy and nephrectomy. This receptor was identified in a woman between 65 and 79 years old with renal cell carcinoma. The chain joins TRBV4-1 to TRBJ2-2, with a weak D call TRBD1 (6 bases). The CDR3 sequence: CASSQADSRSGELFF. The CDR3 DNA follows: TGCGCCAGCAGCCAAGCGGACAGCCGGTCCGGGGAGCTGTTTTTT.